This passage covers 25 T cell receptor beta chains from one sample sequenced in a study of cytomegalovirus exposure and HLA in healthy donors. The method was immunoSEQ multiplex PCR; TCRdb's version includes in-frame clones alone and lacks a portion of them. Among about 130,000 clones, approximately 84% were seen once, and the ten largest hold 25% to 30%. The sample taken for sequencing was PBMCs. The source of these receptors is a man younger than 45 in good health and CMV-seropositive.

The CDR3 nucleotides read TGTGCCAGCAGCTGGGGGCTAGCGGGGGACTCCTACGAGCAGTACTTC. Translation gives CASSWGLAGDSYEQYF. This chain joins TRBV7-2 and TRBJ2-7, with 10 positions matching TRBD2. Germline-derived CDR1 and CDR2 are SGHTA and FQGNSA. Trimming removed 4 bases from V and 0 bases from J; junction bases left unmatched: 6. The CDR3 extends over 16 amino acids.

This chain uses TRBV12-5 with TRBJ2-7; the D is unclear. Per germline, CDR1 LGHNT and CDR2 FRNRAP. The CDR3 totals 15 residues. Trimming took 2 bases from V and 5 from J, leaving 16 bases between them. In DNA, the CDR3 is TGTGCTAGTGGTTTGAATGCCATGCTGGCGGACGAGCAGTACTTC. Protein product: CASGLNAMLADEQYF.

This clone was observed once. The gene calls are TRBV9 and TRBJ2-1; 9 bases map to TRBD2. Unmatched junction bases numbered 6, after V lost 2 bases and J lost 6 bases. CDR1 and CDR2 from the germline V gene are SGDLS and YYNGEE. This CDR3 has 15 amino acids. The DNA for the CDR3 is TGTGCCAGCAGCGTCGGCGGGGGGGCCCTCAATGAGCAGTTCTTC. This gives the protein CASSVGGGALNEQFF.

The chain links TRBV7-6 to TRBJ1-1; unclear D gene. There are 13 residues in the CDR3. Trimming removed 5 bases from V and 4 bases from J, with 11 bases in between. Germline CDR1 reads SGHVS; CDR2 reads FNYEAQ. This chain's CDR3 is CASSPQLGTEAFF. In DNA form, the CDR3 reads TGTGCCAGCAGCCCTCAACTTGGCACTGAAGCTTTCTTT. Variable domain in full (rest from reference TRBV7-6 and TRBJ1-1): GAGVSQSPRYKVTKRGQDVALRCDPISGHVSLYWYRQALGQGPEFLTYFNYEAQQDKSGLPNDRFSAERPEGSISTLTIQRTEQRDSAMYRCASSPQLGTEAFFGQGTRLTVV.

The chain employs TRBV19 and TRBJ1-2; D unclear. Looked up from germline, CDR1 is LNHDA and CDR2 is SQIVND (reference sequence). V lost 5 bases to trimming and J lost 8 bases, with 18 bases between them. The CDR3 is 14 residues long. This chain's CDR3 is CASSSLKSSGGYTF. CDR3 nucleotide sequence: TGTGCCAGTAGTTCCCTGAAGTCCTCGGGGGGCTACACCTTC. The full variable domain, its missing parts supplied by reference TRBV19 and TRBJ1-2, is DGGITQSPKYLFRKEGQNVTLSCEQNLNHDAMYWYRQDPGQGLRLIYYSQIVNDFQKGDIAEGYSVSREKKESFPLTVTSAQKNPTAFYLCASSSLKSSGGYTFGSGTRLTVV.

The rearrangement uses TRBV2 and TRBJ2-7, with D unclear. Looked up from germline, CDR1 is SNHLY and CDR2 is FYNNEI. There are 13 residues in the CDR3. V lost 3 bases to trimming and J lost 2 bases, with 8 bases between them. The CDR3 DNA is TGTGCCAGCAGTGATTTACGGGCCTACGAGCAGTACTTC. Protein: CASSDLRAYEQYF.

The V gene is TRBV5-1, the J gene TRBJ2-5; TRBD2 aligns across 11 bases. The V and J ends lost 4 bases and 8 bases, in that order; junction bases with no gene match: 7. The germline gives CDR1 SGHRS, CDR2 YFSETQ. This CDR3 is 14 amino acids long. The CDR3 DNA sequence: TGCGCCAGCAGCATGACCGGGACTAGCGGTACCCAGTACTTC. This translates into CASSMTGTSGTQYF.

V usage is TRBV6-5 and J usage is TRBJ2-1, with 7 bases that match TRBD2. The CDR3 runs to 14 residues. CDR1 is MNHEY, CDR2 SVGAGI, per germline. Trimming at V came to 6 bases and at J to 9 bases, leaving 11 bases not matched to a gene. The CDR3 DNA follows: TGTGCCAGCAGGGTCAGTGGGGGGGGTAGTGAGCAGTTCTTC. This gives the protein CASRVSGGGSEQFF.

The chain combines TRBV9 with TRBJ1-2; 8 nucleotides line up with TRBD1. CDR3 length: 15 amino acids. V trimming: 0 bases; J trimming: 5 bases; junction bases outside the gene matches: 6. Germline V CDR1 and CDR2: SGDLS, YYNGEE. The CDR3 nucleotides read TGTGCCAGCAGCGTAGAGGACAGGGAGGGGTATGGCTACACCTTC. This gives the protein CASSVEDREGYGYTF.

This sequence joins TRBV29-1 and TRBJ2-3, with TRBD1 identical over 9 bases. This CDR3 contains 15 residues. Germline V gene sequence: CDR1 SQVTM, CDR2 ANQGSEA. V was pared by 6 bases and J by 0 bases, with 7 bases of the junction left unmatched. In DNA, the CDR3 is TGCAGCGTAACAGGGGGCCCGGGAAGCACAGATACGCAGTATTTT. Residues: CSVTGGPGSTDTQYF.

The rearrangement uses TRBV7-2 and TRBJ1-4, with D maybe TRBD1 (6 bases). The CDR3 is 16 amino acids. The V gene's germline CDR1 is SGHTA and CDR2 FQGNSA. V lost 5 bases and J lost 4, with 17 bases in between. In nucleotides, the CDR3 is TGTGCCAGCAGCACCTCACTACAGGGATTTAATGAAAAACTGTTTTTT. This sequence encodes CASSTSLQGFNEKLFF.

The chain recombines TRBV10-3 with TRBJ2-1; D possibly corresponds to TRBD2 (5 bases). The V and J ends lost 2 bases and 2 bases respectively, with 7 bases between them. This CDR3 has 14 residues. Germline V CDR1 and CDR2: ENHRY, SYGVKD. In DNA form, the CDR3 reads TGTGCCATCAGTGAGAGCGGTCCCTACAATGAGCAGTTCTTC. It codes for CAISESGPYNEQFF.

The rearrangement uses TRBV7-3 and TRBJ1-2; TRBD1 matches 9 bases. The CDR3 contains 14 residues. Germline V gene lookup returns CDR1 SGHTA and CDR2 FQGTGA. V lost 3 bases and J lost 2; bases outside the gene matches: 1. CDR3 sequence reads: CASSFDRGNYGYTF. The CDR3 DNA sequence: TGTGCCAGCAGCTTTGACAGGGGGAACTATGGCTACACCTTC. Full variable domain (outside the CDR3, taken from reference TRBV7-3 and TRBJ1-2): GAGVSQTPSNKVTEKGKYVELRCDPISGHTALYWYRQSLGQGPEFLIYFQGTGAADDSGLPNDRFFAVRPEGSVSTLKIQRTERGDSAVYLCASSFDRGNYGYTFGSGTRLTVV.

The rearrangement joins TRBV5-1 to TRBJ2-3; perhaps TRBD1 as D (6 bases). Between the trimmed V and J ends, which lost 4 bases and 2 bases, there was a span of 11 bases. From germline, CDR1 is SGHRS and CDR2 YFSETQ. This CDR3 is built from 14 residues. For the CDR3, the DNA is TGCGCCAGCAGCCTAGGACAGTCCACAGATACGCAGTATTTT. This translates into CASSLGQSTDTQYF.

This clone occurred once. V usage is TRBV21-1 and J usage is TRBJ2-6; the table calls TRBD1, which could not be checked here. TRBV21-1 counts as a pseudogene. The CDR3 extends over 16 amino acids. The CDR3 nucleotides are TGTGCCAGGATTGACAGGGCCTGCTCTGGGGCCAACGTCCTGACTTTC. It codes for CARIDRACSGANVLTF.

The chain uses TRBV6-5 and TRBJ1-1, with D perhaps TRBD1 (6 bases). Germline V gene sequence: CDR1 MNHEY, CDR2 SVGAGI. The CDR3 length is 14 residues. The V end lost 2 bases, the J end lost 4 bases, and 11 bases lay between the germline ends. CDR3 in amino acids: CASSYGTKGTEAFF. In DNA, the CDR3 is TGTGCCAGCAGTTACGGGACAAAAGGCACTGAAGCTTTCTTT.

This chain links TRBV7-2 with TRBJ1-2, with TRBD1 matching over 7 bases. V lost 5 bases and J lost 4; bases outside the gene matches: 10. Germline CDR1 reads SGHTA; CDR2 reads FQGNSA. The CDR3 consists of 15 residues. The CDR3: CASSRDRDVSYGYTF. CDR3 nucleotides: TGTGCCAGCAGCCGTGACAGGGACGTTAGCTATGGCTACACCTTC. Based on the CDR3 plus reference TRBV7-2 and TRBJ1-2, the full variable domain is GAGVSQSPSNKVTEKGKDVELRCDPISGHTALYWYRQSLGQGLEFLIYFQGNSAPDKSGLPSDRFSAERTGGSVSTLTIQRTQQEDSAVYLCASSRDRDVSYGYTFGSGTRLTVV.

In its sample, this clone was seen once. The chain has TRBV27 and TRBJ1-1, with D maybe TRBD1 (6 bases). Germline CDR1 and CDR2: MNHEY and SMNVEV (reference sequence). V shed 11 bases and J shed 2 bases, with 21 bases lying between them. This CDR3 spans 15 amino acids. This CDR3 reads CAVRLGGAANTEAFF. The CDR3 DNA reads as TGTGCCGTCAGACTTGGGGGGGCCGCAAACACTGAAGCTTTCTTT.

The CDR3 DNA reads as TGTGCCAGCAGTTTAGCCGGGACAGTTTATTTCAATGAGCAGTTCTTC. As protein: CASSLAGTVYFNEQFF. The chain is built from TRBV27 and TRBJ2-1, with 7 nucleotides matching TRBD1. With 2 bases clipped from V and 6 bases from J, the junction kept 10 bases outside the gene matches. In germline, CDR1 is MNHEY, CDR2 SMNVEV (reference sequence). This CDR3 comprises 16 residues.

This chain connects TRBV4-2 to TRBJ2-7, with D maybe TRBD2 (6 bases). Germline CDR1 reads LGHNA; CDR2 reads YNFKEQ. The V and J ends lost 1 base and 2 bases respectively, with 6 bases between them. The CDR3 has 13 amino acids. The CDR3 DNA is TGTGCCAGCAGCCAAGGACTAGCCTACGAGCAGTACTTC. As protein: CASSQGLAYEQYF.

This rearrangement joins TRBV28 to TRBJ2-1; the D gene is possibly TRBD2 (6 bases). Germline V gene lookup returns CDR1 MDHEN and CDR2 SYDVKM. The CDR3 covers 12 residues. Trimming took off 4 bases at V and 8 bases at J, with 9 bases between the two ends. CDR3 sequence (DNA): TGTGCCAGCAGTTCCTCGGGGGATGAGCAGTTCTTC. Residues: CASSSSGDEQFF. The complete variable domain, with remaining parts taken from reference TRBV28 and TRBJ2-1, reads DVKVTQSSRYLVKRTGEKVFLECVQDMDHENMFWYRQDPGLGLRLIYFSYDVKMKEKGDIPEGYSVSREKKERFSLILESASTNQTSMYLCASSSSGDEQFFGPGTRLTVL.

This chain connects TRBV6-5 to TRBJ2-7; possibly TRBD1 for D (6 bases). The V end was cut by 2 bases, the J end by 7 bases, with 15 bases between. The CDR3 length is 14 residues. Germline values: CDR1 MNHEY, CDR2 SVGAGI. The CDR3 DNA sequence: TGTGCCAGCAGTTACGCAGGGGCGTATGGGGAGCAGTACTTC. Its protein is CASSYAGAYGEQYF.

This clone came up once. The chain uses TRBV7-9 and TRBJ2-7; TRBD1 matches 7 bases. Germline CDR1 is SEHNR and CDR2 is FQNEAQ (reference sequence). Losses at the gene ends were 5 bases for V and 4 bases for J; bases not matched to a gene: 8. This CDR3 is built from 14 residues. The CDR3 bases are TGTGCCAGCAGCCCACCGGACAGGCTTTACGAGCAGTACTTC. Translating it yields CASSPPDRLYEQYF.

This clone has just a few counts. The chain carries TRBV30 and TRBJ1-1; tentatively, D is TRBD1 (5 bases). The length of the CDR3 is 10 residues. Trimming left V 4 bases short and J 10 bases short, with 10 bases between. Germline V CDR1 and CDR2: GTSNPN, SVGIG (reference sequence). The CDR3 here is CAWIQVGAFF. CDR3 DNA: TGTGCCTGGATACAGGTGGGAGCTTTCTTT. Complete variable domain (other parts from reference TRBV30 and TRBJ1-1): SQTIHQWPATLVQPVGSPLSLECTVEGTSNPNLYWYRQAAGRGLQLLFYSVGIGQISSEVPQNLSASRPQDRQFILSSKKLLLSDSGFYLCAWIQVGAFFGQGTRLTVV.

The chain uses TRBV9 and TRBJ1-3; a weak D match, TRBD1 (5 bases). V was clipped by 4 bases and J by 4 bases, with 15 bases between them. This CDR3 has 15 residues. Germline CDR1 and CDR2: SGDLS and YYNGEE. The CDR3 DNA follows: TGTGCCAGCAGCTTTAGTGGGGGAGGAGGAAACACCATATATTTT. This translates into CASSFSGGGGNTIYF.